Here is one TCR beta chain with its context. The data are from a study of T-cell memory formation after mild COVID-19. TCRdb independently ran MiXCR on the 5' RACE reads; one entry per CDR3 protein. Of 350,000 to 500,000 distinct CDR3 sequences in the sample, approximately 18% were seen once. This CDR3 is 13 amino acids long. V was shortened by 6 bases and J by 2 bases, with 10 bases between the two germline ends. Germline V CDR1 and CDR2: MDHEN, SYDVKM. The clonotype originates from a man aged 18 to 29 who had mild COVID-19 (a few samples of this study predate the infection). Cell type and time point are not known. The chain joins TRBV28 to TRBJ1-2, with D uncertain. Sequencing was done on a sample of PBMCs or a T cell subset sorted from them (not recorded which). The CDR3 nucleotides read TGTGCCAGCAGCCGAAACCTCAACTATGGCTACACCTTC. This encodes CASSRNLNYGYTF.